The entry below describes one T cell receptor (beta chain). Antigen unknown. Despite likely unrecorded immune exposures, the donors were nominally healthy at the time of sampling. This entry belongs to a study of cytomegalovirus exposure and HLA in healthy donors. Study-wide findings and caveats: About 90% or about 30% of the time was how often most TCR beta V segments were productive, according to an earlier analysis. Among CMV-associated TCR beta chains, most appeared HLA-restricted in a later analysis.

Both 60 Vbeta primers and 13 Jbeta primers went into the PCR. Method: immunoSEQ multiplex PCR; TCRdb's copy keeps in-frame clones and lacks some. The table lists some 160,000 clones, approximately 86% of them singletons, with about 2.1% in the top ten. The germline CDR1 and CDR2 sequences are LGHNA and YNFKEQ. The CDR3 loop spans 16 amino acids. Trimming stripped 0 bases from V and 5 bases from J, with 14 bases between. This TCR was recovered from a woman aged 18-35 years in good health and CMV-seronegative. Sequencing was done on a sample of PBMCs. The V and J genes are TRBV4-2 and TRBJ1-5; D uncertain. This CDR3 is CASSQDLEGLYQPQHF. The CDR3 DNA reads as TGTGCCAGCAGCCAAGATCTGGAGGGTTTATATCAGCCCCAGCATTTT.